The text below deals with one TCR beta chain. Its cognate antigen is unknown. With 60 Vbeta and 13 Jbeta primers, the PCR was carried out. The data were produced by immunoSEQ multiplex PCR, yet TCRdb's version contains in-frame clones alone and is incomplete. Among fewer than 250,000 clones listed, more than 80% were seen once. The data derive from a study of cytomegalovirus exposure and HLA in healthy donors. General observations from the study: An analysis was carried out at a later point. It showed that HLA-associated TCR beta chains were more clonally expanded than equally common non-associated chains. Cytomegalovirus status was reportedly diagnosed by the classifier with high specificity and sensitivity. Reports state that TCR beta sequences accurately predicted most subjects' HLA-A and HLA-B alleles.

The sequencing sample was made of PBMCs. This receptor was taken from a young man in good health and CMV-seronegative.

The CDR3 bases are TGTGCCAGCAGTGCCGGGACAGGAGTAACCGAGCAGTACTTC. This encodes CASSAGTGVTEQYF. This chain connects TRBV6-5 to TRBJ2-7, with 8 positions matching TRBD1. The CDR3 contains 14 residues. With 5 bases clipped from V and 6 bases from J, the junction kept 9 bases outside the gene matches. Germline CDR1 reads MNHEY; CDR2 reads SVGAGI.